This is a list of T cell receptor beta chains from one sample in a study of siplizumab effects on memory and regulatory T cells. The protocol was immunoSEQ multiplex PCR, while the TCRdb copy is restricted to in-frame clones and leaves out a portion. The sample has over 95,000 clones, around 93% seen once. The sequencing sample was made of non-Treg CD4+ T cells sorted from blood. These receptors were collected from a human donor in good health. CDR3s include the opening cysteine and the closing phenylalanine or tryptophan. D genes are given only for firm matches. For some rows the clone size is stated as once, few or many, or as a class when expanded; others skip it.

>.|.|TRBV29-1|TRBJ2-2
CSVVPIWTGELFF
TGCAGCGTTGTTCCTATTTGGACCGGGGAGCTGTTTTTT
>.|.|TRBV5-1|TRBJ2-7
CASSLGLKYEQYF
TGCGCCAGCAGCTTGGGGCTGAAATACGAGCAGTACTTC
>.|.|TRBV28|TRBJ1-1
CASSSTANTEAFF
TGTGCCAGCAGTTCGACAGCGAACACTGAAGCTTTCTTT
>once|.|TRBV6-5|TRBJ2-4
CASSSALANIQYF
TGTGCCAGCAGTTCTGCACTAGCCAACATTCAGTACTTC
>.|TRBD1|TRBV7-2|TRBJ1-1
CASSLAGTGITEAFF
TGTGCCAGCAGCTTAGCCGGGACAGGGATAACTGAAGCTTTCTTT
>.|.|TRBV5-1|TRBJ1-2
CASRLGLDNYGYTF
TGCGCCAGCAGGCTAGGGTTGGATAACTATGGCTACACCTTC
>.|TRBD1|TRBV7-6|TRBJ1-6
CASSLAQGAGSYNSPLHF
TGTGCCAGCAGCTTAGCCCAGGGGGCCGGCTCCTATAATTCACCCCTCCACTTT
>.|.|TRBV5-1|TRBJ2-3
CASSLAVGSTDTQYF
TGCGCCAGCAGCTTGGCCGTGGGCTCCACAGATACGCAGTATTTT
>.|TRBD1|TRBV28|TRBJ1-5
CASGGGTGQPQHF
TGTGCCAGCGGCGGCGGGACAGGGCAGCCCCAGCATTTT
>.|.|TRBV27|TRBJ1-5
CASRQREFSNQPQHF
TGTGCCAGCAGGCAAAGAGAATTTAGCAATCAGCCCCAGCATTTT
>.|.|TRBV30|TRBJ2-6
CAWSVSLAGAGANVLTF
TGTGCCTGGAGTGTATCCCTAGCAGGGGCTGGGGCCAACGTCCTGACTTTC
>few|.|TRBV19|TRBJ1-3
CASSSISISSGNTIYF
TGTGCCAGTAGCAGTATCAGCATAAGCTCTGGAAACACCATATATTTT
>.|.|TRBV6-1|TRBJ1-1
CASSEVAAPGTEAFF
TGTGCCAGCAGTGAAGTGGCAGCCCCTGGAACTGAAGCTTTCTTT
>.|.|TRBV6-1|TRBJ1-2
CASSPGRNYGYTF
TGTGCCAGCAGCCCTGGACGGAATTATGGCTACACCTTC
>.|.|TRBV28|TRBJ1-5
CASSFSWTSNQPQHF
TGTGCCAGCAGTTTTTCTTGGACGTCTAATCAGCCCCAGCATTTT
>.|.|TRBV21-1|TRBJ2-7
CASSKEEGKNYEQYF
TGTGCCAGCAGCAAGGAGGAAGGGAAAAACTACGAGCAGTACTTC
>.|TRBD2|TRBV19|TRBJ2-5
CASSIRTSGGQETQYF
TGTGCCAGTAGTATCCGGACTAGCGGGGGCCAAGAGACCCAGTACTTC
>.|TRBD2|TRBV18|TRBJ2-1
CASSPVPPLAGVYNEQFF
TGTGCCAGCTCACCGGTCCCCCCTCTAGCGGGGGTATACAATGAGCAGTTCTTC
>.|.|TRBV28|TRBJ1-4
CASSFSYLGATNEKLFF
TGTGCCAGCAGTTTCTCCTATTTAGGGGCAACTAATGAAAAACTGTTTTTT
>.|TRBD1|TRBV5-4|TRBJ1-3
CASSLAGQGFSGNTIYF
TGTGCCAGCAGCTTGGCCGGACAGGGATTCTCTGGAAACACCATATATTTT
>.|.|TRBV15|TRBJ1-5
CATSREEGNNQPQHF
TGTGCCACCAGCAGAGAAGAGGGCAATAATCAGCCCCAGCATTTT
>.|.|TRBV18|TRBJ2-7
CASSIQPYEQYF
TGTGCCAGCTCAATCCAGCCCTACGAGCAGTACTTC
>.|.|TRBV5-1|TRBJ2-5
CASSWGVQAGETQYF
TGCGCCAGCAGCTGGGGGGTACAGGCGGGAGAGACCCAGTACTTC
>.|.|TRBV6-4|TRBJ1-2
CASSETENYGYTF
TGTGCCAGCAGTGAAACAGAGAACTATGGCTACACCTTC
>.|TRBD1|TRBV18|TRBJ1-4
CASSPNKQGASNEKLFF
TGTGCCAGCTCACCGAATAAACAGGGGGCATCTAATGAAAAACTGTTTTTT
>few|TRBD2|TRBV4-1|TRBJ2-3
CASSPGLVVDTQYF
TGCGCCAGCAGCCCGGGACTAGTGGTGGATACGCAGTATTTT
>.|.|TRBV7-2|TRBJ1-4
CASSLYRSEKLFF
TGTGCCAGCAGCTTATATCGGAGTGAAAAACTGTTTTTT
>.|TRBD2|TRBV7-9|TRBJ2-2
CASSPGGRPWDTGELFF
TGTGCCAGCAGCCCGGGGGGACGGCCCTGGGACACCGGGGAGCTGTTTTTT
>.|.|TRBV19|TRBJ2-2
CASSIRGEAGELFF
TGTGCCAGTAGTATCAGGGGGGAGGCCGGGGAGCTGTTTTTT
>.|.|TRBV19|TRBJ1-2
CASRPDRGYGYTF
TGTGCCAGTAGACCCGATCGTGGCTATGGCTACACCTTC
>.|.|TRBV30|TRBJ2-5
CAWSKGLGETQYF
TGTGCCTGGAGTAAAGGTTTAGGGGAGACCCAGTACTTC
>.|.|TRBV5-1|TRBJ1-1
CASSLAPSTEAFF
TGCGCCAGCAGCTTGGCTCCGAGCACTGAAGCTTTCTTT
>.|.|TRBV2|TRBJ2-7
CASSEAYEQYF
TGTGCCAGCAGTGAAGCCTACGAGCAGTACTTC
>.|.|TRBV5-1|TRBJ2-1
CASSFVVNSNEQFF
TGCGCCAGCAGCTTTGTGGTAAATTCAAATGAGCAGTTCTTC
>.|.|TRBV7-9|TRBJ1-2
CASSSRFGPGGGYTF
TGTGCCAGCAGCTCCCGGTTTGGTCCCGGGGGGGGCTACACCTTC
>.|TRBD2|TRBV5-1|TRBJ2-1
CASRASSGLEGEQFF
TGCGCCAGCAGGGCATCTTCGGGACTAGAGGGTGAGCAGTTCTTC
>.|.|TRBV28|TRBJ2-5
CASSLGPGLGETQYF
TGTGCCAGCAGTTTAGGGCCCGGTTTGGGGGAGACCCAGTACTTC
>.|TRBD1|TRBV28|TRBJ1-2
CASSIPQGRDGYTF
TGTGCCAGCAGTATCCCACAGGGGAGGGATGGCTACACCTTC
>.|.|TRBV27|TRBJ1-2
CASIRRTDDKGVNYGYTF
TGTGCCAGCATCAGAAGGACGGACGATAAAGGAGTTAACTATGGCTACACCTTC
>.|TRBD1|TRBV4-3|TRBJ1-2
CASSQDPQGAYGYTF
TGCGCCAGCAGCCAAGATCCGCAGGGGGCTTATGGCTACACCTTC
>once|.|TRBV27|TRBJ2-5
CARKETQYF
TGTGCCAGGAAAGAGACCCAGTACTTC
>.|.|TRBV6-1|TRBJ2-1
CASSGRAYVTYNEQFF
TGTGCCAGCAGTGGACGGGCGTATGTGACCTACAATGAGCAGTTCTTC
>.|TRBD1|TRBV6-1|TRBJ1-5
CASSSDRVGQPQHF
TGTGCCAGCAGTTCGGACAGGGTAGGTCAGCCCCAGCATTTT
>.|.|TRBV11-2|TRBJ1-5
CASSSENQPQHF
TGTGCCAGCAGCTCAGAGAATCAGCCCCAGCATTTT
>.|.|TRBV18|TRBJ2-3
CASSRNSHTDTQYF
TGTGCCAGCTCCCGTAACAGCCACACAGATACGCAGTATTTT
>.|TRBD2|TRBV5-1|TRBJ2-2
CASSPNLAGNTGELFF
TGCGCCAGCAGCCCAAACTTAGCGGGGAACACCGGGGAGCTGTTTTTT
>.|.|TRBV15|TRBJ1-1
CATSRDYVMNEAFF
TGTGCCACCAGCAGAGATTATGTGATGAATGAAGCTTTCTTT
>.|TRBD2|TRBV9|TRBJ2-3
CASSLPGGRADTQYF
TGTGCCAGCAGCTTACCGGGGGGGCGCGCAGATACGCAGTATTTT
>once|TRBD1|TRBV29-1|TRBJ1-2
CSVGRRLDRTSDGYTF
TGCAGCGTTGGGAGGCGGTTGGACAGGACGTCCGATGGCTACACCTTC
>.|TRBD2|TRBV20-1|TRBJ2-7
CSAGGGYEQYF
TGCAGTGCTGGGGGGGGCTACGAGCAGTACTTC
>.|.|TRBV9|TRBJ2-2
CASSDKGGGTGELFF
TGTGCCAGCTCCGATAAGGGGGGGGGCACCGGGGAGCTGTTTTTT
>.|.|TRBV5-4|TRBJ1-4
CASSLGLAGVDEKLFF
TGTGCCAGCAGCTTGGGCCTGGCGGGCGTGGATGAAAAACTGTTTTTT